Listed below are T cell receptor beta chains from one sample, sequenced in a study of shared clonotypes between healthy human individuals. Here immunoSEQ multiplex PCR was the method, and the copy in TCRdb shows in-frame clones only, minus some. This sample has about 730,000 clones; just under 75% occur once, and the top ten carry more than 1.5%. Sequencing used memory CD4+ T cells sorted from blood. These receptors came from a woman younger than 45 in good health. Both conserved end residues are part of each CDR3. Fields, in order: J gene, V gene, clone size, D gene, CDR3 protein, CDR3 DNA. The D gene is left open where the match is weak. Clone size, where shown, is once, few, many, or a class for clones that have expanded.

TRBJ2-1,TRBV7-9,NA,TRBD2,CASSLFGTSAGEQFF,TGTGCCAGCAGCTTATTCGGGACTAGCGCTGGTGAGCAGTTCTTC
TRBJ2-2,TRBV7-9,many,NA,CASSHTRRTGPNTGELFF,TGTGCCAGCAGCCACACACGGCGGACCGGTCCAAACACCGGGGAGCTGTTTTTT
TRBJ2-1,TRBV28,few,NA,CASSPRRYNEQFF,TGTGCCAGCAGCCCCCGACGGTACAATGAGCAGTTCTTC
TRBJ2-3,TRBV11-3,NA,NA,CASSRLAHGTDTQYF,TGTGCCAGCAGCCGGCTAGCGCATGGCACAGATACGCAGTATTTT
TRBJ1-2,TRBV19,NA,NA,CATRAGNYGYTF,TGTGCCACCAGAGCAGGGAACTATGGCTACACCTTC
TRBJ1-1,TRBV18,NA,NA,CASSPPSPVNTEAFF,TGTGCCAGCTCACCACCTAGTCCCGTTAACACTGAAGCTTTCTTT
TRBJ2-7,TRBV7-2,NA,NA,CASSPRRVEQYF,TGTGCCAGCAGCCCTCGGCGGGTCGAGCAGTACTTC
TRBJ2-5,TRBV19,NA,TRBD1,CASNNRGPKETQYF,TGTGCCAGTAACAACAGGGGGCCAAAAGAGACCCAGTACTTC
TRBJ2-3,TRBV19,NA,TRBD2,CASGLAGGPSTDTQYF,TGTGCCAGCGGACTAGCGGGAGGCCCTAGCACAGATACGCAGTATTTT
TRBJ1-4,TRBV7-8,NA,NA,CASSGNQFLPNEKLFF,TGTGCCAGCAGCGGCAATCAGTTTTTGCCTAATGAAAAACTGTTTTTT
TRBJ2-7,TRBV10-3,NA,TRBD2,CASSPTWTSGSVGEQYF,TGTGCCAGCAGTCCAACTTGGACTAGCGGGAGCGTTGGTGAGCAGTACTTC
TRBJ1-5,TRBV6-1,NA,NA,CASSESVAGNNQPQHF,TGTGCCAGCAGTGAAAGTGTGGCAGGGAACAATCAGCCCCAGCATTTT
TRBJ2-2,TRBV11-2,NA,TRBD2,CASGPGLAAQKAGELFF,TGTGCCAGCGGGCCGGGACTAGCGGCCCAGAAGGCCGGGGAGCTGTTTTTT
TRBJ2-2,TRBV5-6,NA,TRBD2,CASSKGLGGGYTGELFF,TGTGCCAGCAGCAAAGGTCTGGGCGGGGGATACACCGGGGAGCTGTTTTTT
TRBJ2-7,TRBV6-1,NA,TRBD1,CASNPQGAEQYF,TGTGCCAGCAATCCCCAGGGGGCGGAGCAGTACTTC
TRBJ1-3,TRBV10-1,NA,NA,CASSEGQLSGNTIYF,TGCGCCAGCAGTGAGGGACAGCTCTCTGGAAACACCATATATTTT
TRBJ2-5,TRBV7-7,NA,NA,CASSLSAGTRQETQYF,TGTGCCAGCAGCTTATCGGCGGGCACGAGGCAGGAGACCCAGTACTTC
TRBJ2-3,TRBV5-1,few,NA,CASGGQRSTDTQYF,TGCGCCAGCGGGGGCCAGCGGAGCACAGATACGCAGTATTTT
TRBJ2-1,TRBV7-9,NA,NA,CASTSFRAPLTHEQFF,TGTGCCAGCACCTCCTTCCGGGCCCCGCTGACCCATGAGCAGTTCTTC
TRBJ2-6,TRBV6-6,NA,NA,CASTDSSGANVLTF,TGTGCCAGCACGGACAGCTCTGGGGCCAACGTCCTGACTTTC
TRBJ2-2,TRBV7-7,few,TRBD1,CASSSGQVAGELFF,TGTGCCAGCAGCTCGGGACAGGTGGCGGGGGAGCTGTTTTTT
TRBJ1-2,TRBV5-4,NA,NA,CASRDRIQYGYTF,TGTGCCAGCAGAGATAGAATACAGTATGGCTACACCTTC
TRBJ2-2,TRBV29-1,NA,NA,CSVGLRGPGELFF,TGCAGCGTTGGGCTGCGGGGTCCCGGGGAGCTGTTTTTT
TRBJ2-7,TRBV7-2,NA,NA,CASSVTGSSYEQYF,TGTGCCAGCAGCGTGACAGGAAGCTCCTACGAGCAGTACTTC
TRBJ2-5,TRBV30,NA,TRBD1,CAWEQGIETQYF,TGTGCCTGGGAACAGGGGATAGAGACCCAGTACTTC
TRBJ2-3,TRBV9,NA,NA,CASSVVGQNTDTQYF,TGTGCCAGCAGCGTAGTGGGCCAAAACACAGATACGCAGTATTTT
TRBJ2-7,TRBV7-8,NA,NA,CASSLVQLDRMHF,TGTGCCAGCAGCTTAGTCCAACTGGACCGGATGCACTTC
TRBJ1-2,TRBV19,few,TRBD1,CASTPGTGDRYTF,TGTGCCAGTACCCCCGGGACAGGGGATCGCTACACCTTC
TRBJ2-7,TRBV5-6,NA,NA,CASSLHTAYEQYF,TGTGCCAGCAGCCTTCACACGGCCTACGAGCAGTACTTC
TRBJ2-3,TRBV15,NA,NA,CATSRDRPGTDTQYF,TGTGCCACCAGCAGAGATCGTCCGGGGACAGATACGCAGTATTTT
TRBJ2-3,TRBV19,NA,NA,CASSIARAKTDTQYF,TGTGCCAGTAGTATCGCCAGGGCGAAAACAGATACGCAGTATTTT
TRBJ1-5,TRBV6-6,NA,TRBD1,CASSGVTTGINQPQHF,TGTGCCAGCAGTGGTGTCACGACAGGGATAAATCAGCCCCAGCATTTT
TRBJ2-6,TRBV5-4,once,NA,CASSPGGSGANVLTF,TGTGCCAGCAGCCCCGGAGGCTCTGGGGCCAACGTCCTGACTTTC
TRBJ2-2,TRBV7-2,NA,NA,CASSLGPTGELFF,TGTGCCAGCAGCTTAGGACCCACCGGGGAGCTGTTTTTT
TRBJ1-2,TRBV20-1,NA,NA,CSEGRNYGYTF,TGCAGTGAAGGACGGAACTATGGCTACACCTTC
TRBJ2-7,TRBV11-2,NA,TRBD2,CASSPTSGRGEQYF,TGTGCCAGCAGTCCTACTAGCGGGAGGGGCGAGCAGTACTTC
TRBJ2-7,TRBV6-6,NA,TRBD2,CASSRGGFAREQYF,TGTGCCAGCAGTCGCGGGGGTTTCGCGAGGGAGCAGTACTTC
TRBJ1-1,TRBV10-3,NA,NA,CAISESWGEDTEAFF,TGTGCCATCAGTGAGTCCTGGGGAGAGGACACTGAAGCTTTCTTT
TRBJ1-1,TRBV10-2,NA,TRBD1,CASSESTLGQGMNTEAFF,TGCGCCAGCAGTGAGTCGACCCTGGGACAGGGGATGAACACTGAAGCTTTCTTT
TRBJ1-2,TRBV6-1,NA,TRBD1,CASSSLGGQGAITF,TGTGCCAGCAGTTCCCTAGGGGGACAGGGGGCGATCACCTTC